This T cell receptor (beta chain) was sequenced in a study of CD8+CD57+ T cells in acquired aplastic anemia. For sequencing, patients were chosen who had shown expansion of CD8+CD57+ cells by flow cytometry. Patients, without exception, had severe acquired aplastic anemia. Template material for TCR beta VDJ and CDR3 profiling consisted of genomic DNA. Each CDR3 protein is one row after TCRdb ran MiXCR on the reads. The sample records a few hundred thousand distinct CDR3 sequences, 25% to 40% being singletons. Germline trimming cut 6 bases from V and 0 bases from J; bases unmatched to any gene: 13. The CDR3 runs 18 residues. CDR1 MGHDK and CDR2 SYGVNS come from the germline V gene. This clonotype has a handful of counts.

The rearrangement joins TRBV25-1 to TRBJ2-2, with 7 bases fitting TRBD2. The clonotype originates from a human donor with aplastic anemia. Specimen: sorted CD4+, CD8+, or CD8+CD57+ T cells (not recorded which) from PBMCs. CDR3 DNA: TGTGCCAGCAGCAGGGAGGGACTCAGCCTTGCGAACACCGGGGAGCTGTTTTTT. As protein: CASSREGLSLANTGELFF.